This T cell receptor (beta chain) was recovered during a study of T cell changes during pregnancy in multiple sclerosis. TCRdb's copy holds only in-frame clones and misses some; the assay was immunoSEQ multiplex PCR. Of approximately 60,000 clones listed, roughly 89% were seen once; the top ten hold 5.3%. This clonotype was obtained from a human donor whose cells served as feeder cells for cultures in a pregnancy study. Material for sequencing was peripheral blood from another person, used as feeder cells.

The CDR3 region has the DNA TGTGCCAGCAGACTACCTTGGGGGGATTCACCCCTCCACTTT. Protein: CASRLPWGDSPLHF. The V call is TRBV6-5, the J call TRBJ1-6, with a possible D match to TRBD1 (5 bases). Trimming removed 6 bases from V and 8 bases from J, with 14 bases in between. Per germline, CDR1 MNHEY and CDR2 SVGAGI. CDR3 size: 14 residues.